This passage covers 8 T cell receptor beta chains from one sample sequenced in a study of cytomegalovirus exposure and HLA in healthy donors. A multiplex PCR was run with 60 Vbeta primers and 13 Jbeta primers. Assay used: immunoSEQ multiplex PCR; TCRdb lists only in-frame clones, some missing. This table has approximately 210,000 clones, around 76% appearing once. The source material was PBMCs. Receptors originate from a middle-aged man in good health and CMV-seropositive.

This clone was seen a few times. The J gene is TRBJ1-1, the V gene TRBV6-5; D is undetermined. Germline lookup yields CDR1 MNHEY and CDR2 SVGAGI. The CDR3 totals 13 residues. V gave up 0 bases and J gave up 11 bases, with 13 bases separating them. The chain's CDR3 is CASSYSSMMLAFF. The CDR3 nucleotides are TGTGCCAGCAGTTACTCGAGTATGATGCTGGCTTTCTTT.

Turning to this clone: Other DNA variants within this sample encode the same CDR3. The chain carries TRBV5-6 and TRBJ1-1; possible D gene TRBD1, 6 bases. Trimming stripped 0 bases from V and 7 bases from J, with 10 bases between. Germline V gene data show CDR1 as SGHDT and CDR2 as YYEEEE. The CDR3 length is 13 residues. The CDR3 nucleotides are TGTGCCAGCAGCTTGGGAAGGGGGAATGAAGCTTTCTTT. It translates to CASSLGRGNEAFF.

The rearrangement joins TRBV7-9 to TRBJ2-1, with 7 positions matching TRBD2. The ends lost 5 bases at V and 7 bases at J; junction bases unmatched: 14. CDR3 length: 16 residues. The V gene's germline CDR1 is SEHNR and CDR2 FQNEAQ (reference sequence). The CDR3 loop reads CASSPRGAGDLNEQFF. For the CDR3, the DNA is TGTGCCAGCAGCCCCCGGGGCGCGGGAGACCTAAATGAGCAGTTCTTC.

The rearrangement joins TRBV27 to TRBJ2-3; the match to TRBD2 covers 10 bases. Germline CDR1 and CDR2: MNHEY and SMNVEV (reference sequence). V trimming: 8 bases; J trimming: 8 bases; junction bases outside the gene matches: 10. The length of the CDR3 is 14 residues. CDR3 sequence reads: CASGTSDVRVTQYF. The CDR3 DNA reads TGTGCCAGCGGGACTAGCGACGTCCGGGTTACGCAGTATTTT.

This chain joins TRBV29-1 and TRBJ2-2; 10 positions match TRBD2. Germline lookup yields CDR1 SQVTM and CDR2 ANQGSEA. The CDR3 sequence is 14 residues long. With V trimmed by 6 bases and J by 7 bases, 8 bases remained unmatched. CDR3 DNA: TGCAGCGTGCTGACTAGCGGGTTCCGCGGGGAGCTGTTTTTT. Translating gives CSVLTSGFRGELFF.

The table lists this clone with a few counts. CDR3 sequence: CASSLPGQGGEKLFF. CDR3 nucleotides: TGCGCCAGCAGCCTCCCGGGACAGGGCGGGGAAAAACTGTTTTTT. The chain is built from TRBV4-1 and TRBJ1-4; 9 bases are a match to TRBD1. Germline V gene data show CDR1 as MGHRA and CDR2 as YSYEKL. With V trimmed by 4 bases and J by 8 bases, 8 bases remained unmatched. The CDR3 runs to 15 residues.

The gene calls are TRBV10-2 and TRBJ1-1, with D possibly being TRBD1 (5 bases). The CDR3 sequence is 17 residues long. V was cut by 0 bases and J by 5 bases, with 19 bases left in between. Germline values: CDR1 WSHSY, CDR2 SAAADI. CDR3 sequence reads: CASSESWGSAIQTEAFF. In DNA form, the CDR3 reads TGCGCCAGCAGTGAGTCGTGGGGCAGCGCCATCCAGACTGAAGCTTTCTTT.

This sequence joins TRBV5-1 and TRBJ1-1, with 10 bases aligning to TRBD1. The CDR3 sequence is 14 residues long. Germline V gene sequence: CDR1 SGHRS, CDR2 YFSETQ. The V gene end was trimmed by 5 bases and the J gene end by 3 bases; junction bases not matched to a gene: 4. The CDR3: CASRSDRGHTEAFF. Here the CDR3 DNA reads TGCGCCAGCAGGTCTGACAGGGGGCACACTGAAGCTTTCTTT.